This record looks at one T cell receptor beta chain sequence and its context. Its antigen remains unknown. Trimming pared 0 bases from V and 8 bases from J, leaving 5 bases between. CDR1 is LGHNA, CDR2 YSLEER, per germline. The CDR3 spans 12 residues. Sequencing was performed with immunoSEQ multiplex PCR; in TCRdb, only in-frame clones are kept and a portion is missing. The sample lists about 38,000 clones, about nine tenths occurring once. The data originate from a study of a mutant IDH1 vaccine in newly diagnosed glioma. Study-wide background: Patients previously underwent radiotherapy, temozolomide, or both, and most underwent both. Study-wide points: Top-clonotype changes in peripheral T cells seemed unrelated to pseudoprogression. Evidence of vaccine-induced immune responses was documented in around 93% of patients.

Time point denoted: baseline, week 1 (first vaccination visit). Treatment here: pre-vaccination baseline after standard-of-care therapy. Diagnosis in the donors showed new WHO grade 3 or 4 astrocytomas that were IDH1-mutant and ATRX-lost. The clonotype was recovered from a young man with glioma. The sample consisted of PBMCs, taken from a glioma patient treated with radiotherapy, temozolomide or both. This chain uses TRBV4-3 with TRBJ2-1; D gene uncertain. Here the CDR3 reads CASSQDWDEQFF. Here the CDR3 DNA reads TGCGCCAGCAGCCAAGATTGGGATGAGCAGTTCTTC.